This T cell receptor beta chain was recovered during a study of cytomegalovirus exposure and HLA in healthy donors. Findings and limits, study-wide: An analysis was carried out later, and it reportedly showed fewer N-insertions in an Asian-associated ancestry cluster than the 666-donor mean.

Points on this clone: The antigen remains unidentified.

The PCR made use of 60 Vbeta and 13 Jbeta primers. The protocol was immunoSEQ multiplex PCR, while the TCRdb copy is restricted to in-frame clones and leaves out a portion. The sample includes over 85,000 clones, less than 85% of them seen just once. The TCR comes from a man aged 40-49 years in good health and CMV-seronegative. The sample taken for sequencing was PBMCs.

CDR3: CATLIVEAFF. CDR3 in DNA: TGTGCCACCTTGATAGTTGAAGCTTTCTTT. This chain uses TRBV6-1 with TRBJ1-1; D is undetermined. CDR1 is MNHNS, CDR2 SASEGT, per germline. V shed 10 bases and J shed 7 bases, with 10 bases lying between them. CDR3 size: 10 residues.